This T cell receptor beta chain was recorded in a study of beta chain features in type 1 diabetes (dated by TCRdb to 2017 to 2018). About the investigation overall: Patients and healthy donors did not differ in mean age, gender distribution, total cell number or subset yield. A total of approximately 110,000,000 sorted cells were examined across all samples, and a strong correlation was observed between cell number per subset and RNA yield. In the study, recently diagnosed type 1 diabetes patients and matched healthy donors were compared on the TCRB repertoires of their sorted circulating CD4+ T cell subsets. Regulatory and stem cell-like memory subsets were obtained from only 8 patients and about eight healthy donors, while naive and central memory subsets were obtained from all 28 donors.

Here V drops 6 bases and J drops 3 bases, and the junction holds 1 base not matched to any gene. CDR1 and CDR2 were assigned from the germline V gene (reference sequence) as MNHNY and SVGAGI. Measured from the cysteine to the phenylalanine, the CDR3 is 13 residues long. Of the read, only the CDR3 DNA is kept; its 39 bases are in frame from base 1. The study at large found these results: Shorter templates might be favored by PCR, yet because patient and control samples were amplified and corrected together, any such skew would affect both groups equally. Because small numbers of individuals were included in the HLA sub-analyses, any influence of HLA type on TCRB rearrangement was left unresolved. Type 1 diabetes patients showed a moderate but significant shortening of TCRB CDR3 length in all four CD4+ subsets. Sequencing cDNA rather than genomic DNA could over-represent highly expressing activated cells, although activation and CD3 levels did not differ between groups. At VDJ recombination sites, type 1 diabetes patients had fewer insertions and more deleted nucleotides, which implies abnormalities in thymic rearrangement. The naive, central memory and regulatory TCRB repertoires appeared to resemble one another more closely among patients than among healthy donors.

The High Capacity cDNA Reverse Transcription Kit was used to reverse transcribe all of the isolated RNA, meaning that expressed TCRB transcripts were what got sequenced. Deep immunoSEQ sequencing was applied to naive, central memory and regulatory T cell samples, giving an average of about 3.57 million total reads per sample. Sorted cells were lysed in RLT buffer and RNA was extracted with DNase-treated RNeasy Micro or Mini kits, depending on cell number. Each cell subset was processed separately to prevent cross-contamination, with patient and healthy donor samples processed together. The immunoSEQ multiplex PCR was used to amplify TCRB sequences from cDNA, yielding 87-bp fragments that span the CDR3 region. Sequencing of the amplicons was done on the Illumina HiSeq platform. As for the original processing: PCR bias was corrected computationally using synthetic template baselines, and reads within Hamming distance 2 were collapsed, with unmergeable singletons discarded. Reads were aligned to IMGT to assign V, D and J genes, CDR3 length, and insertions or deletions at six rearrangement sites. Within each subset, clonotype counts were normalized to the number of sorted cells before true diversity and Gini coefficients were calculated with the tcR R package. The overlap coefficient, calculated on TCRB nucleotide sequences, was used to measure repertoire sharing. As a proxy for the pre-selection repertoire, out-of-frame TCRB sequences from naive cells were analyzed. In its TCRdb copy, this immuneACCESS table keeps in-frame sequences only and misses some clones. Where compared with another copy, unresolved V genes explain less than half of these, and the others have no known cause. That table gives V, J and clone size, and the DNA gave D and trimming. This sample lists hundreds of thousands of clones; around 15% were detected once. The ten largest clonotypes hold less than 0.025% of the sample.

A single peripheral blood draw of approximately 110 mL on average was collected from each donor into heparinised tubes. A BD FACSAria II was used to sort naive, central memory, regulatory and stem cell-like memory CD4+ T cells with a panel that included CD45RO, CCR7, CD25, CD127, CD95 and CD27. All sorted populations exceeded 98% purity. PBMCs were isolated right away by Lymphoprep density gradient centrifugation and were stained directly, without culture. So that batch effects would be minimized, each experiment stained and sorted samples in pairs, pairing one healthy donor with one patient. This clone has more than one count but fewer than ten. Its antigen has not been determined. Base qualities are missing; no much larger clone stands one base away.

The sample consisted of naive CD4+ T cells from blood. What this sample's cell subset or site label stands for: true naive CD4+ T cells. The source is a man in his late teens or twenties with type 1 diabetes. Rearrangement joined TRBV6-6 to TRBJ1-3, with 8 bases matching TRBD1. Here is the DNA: TGTGCCAGCAGAACAGGGGGTGGAAACACCATATATTTT. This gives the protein CASRTGGGNTIYF.